The 27 T cell receptor beta chains presented below share a single source sample, sequenced in a study of blood T cell repertoires in COVID-19. TCRdb keeps only in-frame clones here, not all; method: immunoSEQ multiplex PCR. The data contain about 270,000 clones, about 85% of them singletons. Sequencing used PBMCs or T cells enriched from blood (not recorded which). The receptor source for this set is a woman aged 45-60 years who had recovered from COVID-19.

This clone turned up a few times. The chain uses TRBV20-1 and TRBJ1-6; tentatively, D is TRBD1 (5 bases). CDR1 is DFQATT and CDR2 is SNEGSKA in the germline V gene (reference sequence). This CDR3 has 11 residues. Trimming removed 6 bases from V and 10 bases from J, with 10 bases in between. CDR3 region: CSANRNSPLHF. The CDR3 nucleotides are TGCAGTGCAAACAGGAACTCACCCCTCCACTTT.

The chain links TRBV6-4 to TRBJ1-6; D not resolved. Trimming stripped 7 bases from V and 11 bases from J, with 12 bases between. Germline CDR1 is MRHNA and CDR2 is SNTAGT. The CDR3 runs to 12 residues. The DNA for the CDR3 is TGTGCCAGCATGGAGGTGGAGGCACCCCTCCACTTT. This sequence encodes CASMEVEAPLHF.

The chain couples TRBV19 to TRBJ2-2; a possible D gene is TRBD2 (5 bases). CDR3 size: 14 residues. V was trimmed by 1 base and J by 7 bases, leaving 10 bases between them. CDR1 LNHDA and CDR2 SQIVND come from the germline V gene (reference sequence). CDR3 protein: CASSIVRVGGELFF. The CDR3 DNA reads TGTGCCAGTAGTATAGTGAGGGTTGGCGGGGAGCTGTTTTTT.

The V and J genes are TRBV5-1 and TRBJ1-5; 9 bases align to TRBD1. Germline CDR1 reads SGHRS; CDR2 reads YFSETQ. CDR3 size: 15 residues. V trimming: 4 bases; J trimming: 1 base; junction bases outside the gene matches: 3. CDR3 sequence (DNA): TGCGCCAGCAGCCCCGACAGGGGGAGCAATCAGCCCCAGCATTTT. It translates to CASSPDRGSNQPQHF.

The gene calls are TRBV11-3 and TRBJ2-1, with 14 bases that match TRBD2. This CDR3 contains 16 residues. CDR1 and CDR2 (germline): SGHNT, YENEEA. Losses at the gene ends were 2 bases for V and 5 bases for J; bases not matched to a gene: 2. CDR3 coding DNA: TGTGCCAGCAGCTTAATGGGACTAGCGGGAGACAATGAGCAGTTCTTC. It yields the protein CASSLMGLAGDNEQFF.

The J gene is TRBJ2-7, the V gene TRBV25-1; 12 bases line up with TRBD2. The ends lost 2 bases at V and 4 bases at J; junction bases unmatched: 12. Germline V gene sequence: CDR1 MGHDK, CDR2 SYGVNS. The CDR3 length is 18 residues. The CDR3 bases are TGTGCCAGCAGTGAAGGTGCTAGCGGGAGGGCCAGGAGATACGAGCAGTACTTC. This codes for CASSEGASGRARRYEQYF.

V and J are TRBV4-3 and TRBJ2-3; the D gene is possibly TRBD1 (5 bases). With 2 bases removed from V and 4 bases from J, the gap between germline ends came to 16 bases. CDR3 length: 16 amino acids. Germline CDR1 reads LGHNA; CDR2 reads YSLEER. CDR3 sequence (DNA): TGCGCCAGCAGCCAACGAGCAGGGTTTTCTCCAGATACGCAGTATTTT. Protein sequence: CASSQRAGFSPDTQYF.

The V call is TRBV24-1, the J call TRBJ2-3; the match to TRBD2 covers 16 bases. CDR1 and CDR2 from the germline V gene are KGHDR and SFDVKD. This CDR3 spans 14 amino acids. After removal of 9 bases from V and 4 bases from J, the junction contained 0 bases not matched to a gene. For the CDR3, the DNA is TGTGCCACCGGGACTAGCGGGAGGGCAGATACGCAGTATTTT. Translated: CATGTSGRADTQYF.

This chain uses TRBV15 with TRBJ2-1; TRBD2 matches 12 bases. Germline V gene lookup returns CDR1 LNHNV and CDR2 YYDKDF (reference sequence). Unmatched junction bases numbered 5, after V lost 7 bases and J lost 4 bases. The length of the CDR3 is 15 residues. CDR3 nucleotides: TGTGCCACCAACCTAGGGACTAGCGGGTACAATGAGCAGTTCTTC. It encodes CATNLGTSGYNEQFF.

This sequence joins TRBV4-3 and TRBJ2-7; D is possibly TRBD2 (5 bases). Trimming removed 0 bases at V and 0 bases at J, with 15 bases between. Per the germline V gene, CDR1 is LGHNA and CDR2 is YSLEER. CDR3 length equals 17 residues. This CDR3 reads CASSQDWAGYLSYEQYF. The CDR3 bases are TGCGCCAGCAGCCAAGATTGGGCGGGTTACCTCTCCTACGAGCAGTACTTC.

The V call is TRBV18, the J call TRBJ2-1; 9 bases fit TRBD2. Germline loops: CDR1 KGHSH, CDR2 LQKENI. V lost 6 bases, J lost 5 bases, and 11 bases stayed unmatched. This CDR3 is 16 amino acids long. CDR3 nucleotide sequence: TGTGCCAGCTCGAGGCGAACGACTAGCGGTAACAATGAGCAGTTCTTC. The encoded protein is CASSRRTTSGNNEQFF.

The rearrangement uses TRBV3-1 (or the pseudogene TRBV3-2) and TRBJ2-1; 11 nucleotides align to TRBD2. Germline V lookup: CDR1 LGHDT, CDR2 YNNKEL (reference sequence). The CDR3 spans 16 residues. V gave up 3 bases and J gave up 8 bases; unmatched junction bases: 9. CDR3 residues: CASSHHLAGGRDEQFF. CDR3 bases: TGTGCCAGCAGCCATCATCTAGCGGGAGGCCGGGATGAGCAGTTCTTC.

This clone was detected a few times. V and J are TRBV25-1 and TRBJ2-3; TRBD2 agrees at 12 bases. J lost 3 bases, V lost 6 bases, and 7 bases had no gene match. The CDR3 runs 16 residues. The germline V gene has CDR1 MGHDK and CDR2 SYGVNS. For the CDR3, the DNA is TGTGCCAGCAGCGGGGGGACTAGCGGGCCTACAGATACGCAGTATTTT. As protein: CASSGGTSGPTDTQYF.

The V gene is TRBV7-2, the J gene TRBJ2-7, with TRBD1 matching 10 bases. The CDR3 sequence is 15 residues long. Germline trimming cut 5 bases from V and 1 base from J; bases unmatched to any gene: 5. CDR1 and CDR2 from the germline V gene are SGHTA and FQGNSA. The CDR3 nucleotides read TGTGCCAGCAGCCGGACAGGGGGAAAATCCTACGAGCAGTACTTC. Amino acids: CASSRTGGKSYEQYF.

This clone was recorded a few times. V and J are TRBV6-2 or TRBV6-3 and TRBJ2-2; TRBD2 agrees at 10 bases. The CDR3 runs to 17 residues. CDR1 MNHEY and CDR2 SVGEGT come from the germline V gene. V was pared by 2 bases and J by 3 bases, with 6 bases of the junction left unmatched. CDR3 protein: CASSYPSGSKDTGELFF. As DNA, the CDR3 is TGTGCCAGCAGTTACCCTAGCGGGAGTAAGGACACCGGGGAGCTGTTTTTT.

This clone occurred once. The J gene is TRBJ1-5, the V gene TRBV28; TRBD1 matches at 12 bases. This CDR3 is 17 amino acids long. CDR1 and CDR2 (germline): MDHEN, SYDVKM. J gave up 5 bases and V 1 base, and 6 bases lay outside the gene matches. The CDR3 DNA follows: TGTGCCAGCAGTTTATTTAGGGACAGGGGGCTCGATCAGCCCCAGCATTTT. It yields the protein CASSLFRDRGLDQPQHF.

The chain couples TRBV4-1 to TRBJ1-2, with D possibly being TRBD1 (5 bases). Trimming left V 1 base short and J 2 bases short, with 8 bases between. Germline V CDR1 and CDR2: MGHRA, YSYEKL. The CDR3 has 14 amino acids. DNA for the CDR3: TGCGCCAGCAGCCAAGGTTCAGGGAACTATGGCTACACCTTC. Its translation is CASSQGSGNYGYTF.

The chain couples TRBV7-8 to TRBJ1-3; D unclear. This CDR3 has 17 amino acids. V lost 4 bases to trimming and J lost 2 bases, with 18 bases between them. The germline V gene encodes CDR1 SGHVS and CDR2 FQNEAQ. The CDR3 reads CASSSSRVMGAGNTIYF. The CDR3, as DNA: TGTGCCAGCAGCTCGAGTCGGGTAATGGGAGCTGGAAACACCATATATTTT.

This clone was observed a single time. The genes are TRBV6-5 and TRBJ2-2; TRBD2 aligns across 7 bases. V was pared by 6 bases and J by 7 bases, with 2 bases of the junction left unmatched. This CDR3 has 12 amino acids. Germline CDR1 is MNHEY and CDR2 is SVGAGI. CDR3 nucleotides: TGTGCCAGCAGGGGAGGGAACGGGGAGCTGTTTTTT. Protein product: CASRGGNGELFF.

The chain recombines TRBV5-6 with TRBJ1-1; 10 bases map to TRBD1. Germline assignment: CDR1 SGHDT and CDR2 YYEEEE. V dropped 4 bases and J dropped 4; count of bases not matched to a gene: 10. The CDR3 has 16 residues. This chain's CDR3 is CASSTPPGQGSTEAFF. The CDR3 DNA reads TGTGCCAGCAGCACGCCTCCGGGACAGGGGAGCACTGAAGCTTTCTTT.

Comments on this clone: At one end, the junction sequence differs from germline, possibly due to a read error. This chain joins TRBV28 and TRBJ2-7, with D maybe TRBD1 (6 bases). This CDR3 spans 13 amino acids. Germline V gene lookup returns CDR1 MDHEN and CDR2 SYDVKM. The CDR3 sequence is CASSFPGHHPEDF. The CDR3 region has the DNA TGTGCCAGCAGTTTCCCGGGACACCACCCTGAGGACTTC.

V is TRBV6-6 and J is TRBJ2-7; 8 nucleotides line up with TRBD1. With 2 bases clipped from V and 2 bases from J, the junction kept 5 bases outside the gene matches. Germline CDR1 reads MNHNY; CDR2 reads SVGAGI (reference sequence). The CDR3 runs to 15 residues. For the CDR3, the DNA is TGTGCCAGCAGTTACACCGGACAGGGCACCTACGAGCAGTACTTC. Translated, it gives CASSYTGQGTYEQYF.

The CDR3 reads CASSLEGGGNTIYF. CDR3 DNA sequence: TGTGCCAGCAGCTTGGAAGGGGGTGGAAACACCATATATTTT. The J gene is TRBJ1-3, the V gene TRBV5-4; perhaps TRBD1 as D (6 bases). Trimming took off 0 bases at V and 3 bases at J, with 7 bases between the two ends. The germline V gene encodes CDR1 SGHNT and CDR2 YYREEE (reference sequence). CDR3 size: 14 residues.

The chain carries TRBV30 and TRBJ1-2; tentatively, D is TRBD1 (6 bases). The CDR3 is 14 residues long. Germline values: CDR1 GTSNPN, CDR2 SVGIG (reference sequence). Deletions cut 8 bases from V and 0 bases from J, with 16 bases between. The CDR3 region has the DNA TGTGCCGGGACACCCCGACAGCCTAACTATGGCTACACCTTC. Protein sequence: CAGTPRQPNYGYTF.

This sequence joins TRBV11-2 and TRBJ1-3, with D unresolved. The V gene lost 5 bases and the J gene lost 1 base, with 12 bases spanning the gap. The CDR3 spans 15 residues. Germline CDR1 SGHAT, CDR2 FQNNGV. DNA of the CDR3: TGTGCCAGCAGCACTAGTAGTTGGTCTGGAAACACCATATATTTT. Protein sequence: CASSTSSWSGNTIYF.

The rearrangement links TRBV6-5 to TRBJ2-7; the D gene is possibly TRBD2 (6 bases). Germline CDR1 MNHEY, CDR2 SVGAGI. V lost 2 bases and J 0 bases, leaving 11 bases between the germline ends. The CDR3 has 15 residues. The CDR3 loop reads CASSYGAGSSYEQYF. Written as DNA, the CDR3 is TGTGCCAGCAGTTACGGGGCGGGATCCTCCTACGAGCAGTACTTC.

In its sample, this clone was seen once. The gene calls are TRBV4-1 and TRBJ1-4, with a weak D call TRBD1 (6 bases). CDR1 and CDR2 from the germline V gene are MGHRA and YSYEKL. This CDR3 has 14 residues. V lost 4 bases, J lost 4 bases, and 10 bases lay in between. The CDR3 DNA reads as TGCGCCAGCAGCCTTGCAGGGGTTAATGAAAAACTGTTTTTT. It yields the protein CASSLAGVNEKLFF.